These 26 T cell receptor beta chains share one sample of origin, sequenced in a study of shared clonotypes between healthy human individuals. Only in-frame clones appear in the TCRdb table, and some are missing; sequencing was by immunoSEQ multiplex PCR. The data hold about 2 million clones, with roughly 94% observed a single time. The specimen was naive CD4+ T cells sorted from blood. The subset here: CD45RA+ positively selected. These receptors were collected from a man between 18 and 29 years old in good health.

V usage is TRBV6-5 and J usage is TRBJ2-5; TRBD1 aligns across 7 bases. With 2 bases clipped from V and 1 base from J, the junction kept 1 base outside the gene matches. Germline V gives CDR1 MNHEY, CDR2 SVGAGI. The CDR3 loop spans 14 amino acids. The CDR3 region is CASSYRTGQETQYF. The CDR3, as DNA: TGTGCCAGCAGTTACCGGACAGGCCAAGAGACCCAGTACTTC.

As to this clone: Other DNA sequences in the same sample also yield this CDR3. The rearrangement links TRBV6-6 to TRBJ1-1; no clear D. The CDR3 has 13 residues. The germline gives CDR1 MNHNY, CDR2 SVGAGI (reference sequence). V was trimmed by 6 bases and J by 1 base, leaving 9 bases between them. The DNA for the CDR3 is TGTGCCAGCAGCCCACAAGGGAACACTGAAGCTTTCTTT. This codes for CASSPQGNTEAFF.

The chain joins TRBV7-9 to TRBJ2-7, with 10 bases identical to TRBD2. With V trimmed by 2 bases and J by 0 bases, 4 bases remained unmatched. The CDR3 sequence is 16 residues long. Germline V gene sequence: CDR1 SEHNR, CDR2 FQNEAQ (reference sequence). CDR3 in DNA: TGTGCCAGCAGCTTAACGCTAGCGGGAGTCTCCTACGAGCAGTACTTC. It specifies CASSLTLAGVSYEQYF.

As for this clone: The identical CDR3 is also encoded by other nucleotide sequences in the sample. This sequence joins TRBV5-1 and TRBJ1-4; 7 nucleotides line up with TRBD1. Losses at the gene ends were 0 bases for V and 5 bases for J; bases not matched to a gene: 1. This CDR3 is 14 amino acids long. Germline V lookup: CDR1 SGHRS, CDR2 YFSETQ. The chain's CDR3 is CASSLGDSNEKLFF. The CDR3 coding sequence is TGCGCCAGCAGCTTGGGGGACAGCAATGAAAAACTGTTTTTT.

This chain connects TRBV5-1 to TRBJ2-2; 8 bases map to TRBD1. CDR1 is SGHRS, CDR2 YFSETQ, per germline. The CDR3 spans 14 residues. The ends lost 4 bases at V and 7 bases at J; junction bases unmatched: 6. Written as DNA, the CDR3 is TGCGCCAGCAGCCGAATGACAGGGGACGGGGAGCTGTTTTTT. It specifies CASSRMTGDGELFF.

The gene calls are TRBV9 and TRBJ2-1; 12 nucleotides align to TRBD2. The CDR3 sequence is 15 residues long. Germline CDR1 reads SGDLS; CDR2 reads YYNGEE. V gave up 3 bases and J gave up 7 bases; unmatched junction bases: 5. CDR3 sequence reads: CASSASSGRVNEQFF. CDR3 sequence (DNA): TGTGCCAGCAGCGCTTCTAGCGGGAGGGTAAATGAGCAGTTCTTC. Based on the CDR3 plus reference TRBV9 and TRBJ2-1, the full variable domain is DSGVTQTPKHLITATGQRVTLRCSPRSGDLSVYWYQQSLDQGLQFLIQYYNGEERAKGNILERFSAQQFPDLHSELNLSSLELGDSALYFCASSASSGRVNEQFFGPGTRLTVL.

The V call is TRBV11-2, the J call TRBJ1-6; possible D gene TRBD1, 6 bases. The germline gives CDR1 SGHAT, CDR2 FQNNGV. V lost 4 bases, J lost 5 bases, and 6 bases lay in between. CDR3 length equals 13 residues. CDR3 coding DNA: TGTGCCAGCAGCTGGACAGATAATTCACCCCTCCACTTT. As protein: CASSWTDNSPLHF. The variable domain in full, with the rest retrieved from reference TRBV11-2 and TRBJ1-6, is EAGVAQSPRYKIIEKRQSVAFWCNPISGHATLYWYQQILGQGPKLLIQFQNNGVVDDSQLPKDRFSAERLKGVDSTLKIQPAKLEDSAVYLCASSWTDNSPLHFGNGTRLTVT.

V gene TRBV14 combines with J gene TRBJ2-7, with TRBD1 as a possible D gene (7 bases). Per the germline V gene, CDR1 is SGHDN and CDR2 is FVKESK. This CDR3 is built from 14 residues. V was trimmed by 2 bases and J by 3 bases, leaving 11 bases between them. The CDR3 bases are TGTGCCAGCAGCCAACAGGGGGGCTTCTACGAGCAGTACTTC. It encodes CASSQQGGFYEQYF.

The CDR3 reads CASSPGQLLAGGLHNEQFF. For the CDR3, the DNA is TGCGCCAGCAGCCCCGGACAGCTACTAGCGGGGGGGCTCCACAATGAGCAGTTCTTC. The genes are TRBV5-1 and TRBJ2-1, with TRBD2 matching over 13 bases. There are 19 residues in the CDR3. The trim removed 4 bases at V and 5 bases at J, leaving 15 bases unmatched. Germline V lookup: CDR1 SGHRS, CDR2 YFSETQ. The full variable domain, its missing parts supplied by reference TRBV5-1 and TRBJ2-1, is KAGVTQTPRYLIKTRGQQVTLSCSPISGHRSVSWYQQTPGQGLQFLFEYFSETQRNKGNFPGRFSGRQFSNSRSEMNVSTLELGDSALYLCASSPGQLLAGGLHNEQFFGPGTRLTVL.

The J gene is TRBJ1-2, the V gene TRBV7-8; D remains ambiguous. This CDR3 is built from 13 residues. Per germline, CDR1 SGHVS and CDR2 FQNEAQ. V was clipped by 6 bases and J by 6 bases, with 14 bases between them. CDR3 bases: TGTGCCAGCAGGACTCCGGGAGCGGATGGCTACACCTTC. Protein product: CASRTPGADGYTF.

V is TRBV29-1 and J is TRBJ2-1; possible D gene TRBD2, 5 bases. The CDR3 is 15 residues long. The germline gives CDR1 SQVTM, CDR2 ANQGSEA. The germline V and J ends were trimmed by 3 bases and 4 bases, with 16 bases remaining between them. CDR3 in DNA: TGCAGCGTTGATGAGGGCAGAAACTTTTACAATGAGCAGTTCTTC. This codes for CSVDEGRNFYNEQFF.

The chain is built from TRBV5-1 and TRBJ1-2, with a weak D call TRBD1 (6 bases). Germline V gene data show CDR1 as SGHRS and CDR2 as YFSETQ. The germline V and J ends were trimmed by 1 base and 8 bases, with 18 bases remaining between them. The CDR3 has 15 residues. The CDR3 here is CASSLRQDVATGYTF. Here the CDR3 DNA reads TGCGCCAGCAGCTTGAGACAGGACGTGGCTACGGGCTACACCTTC.

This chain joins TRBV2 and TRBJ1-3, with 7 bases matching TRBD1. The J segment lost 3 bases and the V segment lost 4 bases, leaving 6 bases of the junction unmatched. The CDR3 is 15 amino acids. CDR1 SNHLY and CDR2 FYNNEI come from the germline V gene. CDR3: CASSVDRVVGNTIYF. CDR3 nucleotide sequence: TGTGCCAGCAGTGTCGACAGGGTAGTTGGAAACACCATATATTTT.

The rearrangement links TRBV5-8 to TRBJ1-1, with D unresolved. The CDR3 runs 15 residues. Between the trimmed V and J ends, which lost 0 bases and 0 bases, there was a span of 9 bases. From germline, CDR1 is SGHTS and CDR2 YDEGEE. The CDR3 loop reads CASSLDNSLNTEAFF. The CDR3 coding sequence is TGTGCCAGCAGCTTGGATAACAGCTTGAACACTGAAGCTTTCTTT.

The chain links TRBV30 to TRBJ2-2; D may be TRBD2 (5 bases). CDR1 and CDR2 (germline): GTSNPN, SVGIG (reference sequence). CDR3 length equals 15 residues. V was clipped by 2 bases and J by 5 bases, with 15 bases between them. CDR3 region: CAWSNGEPGTGELFF. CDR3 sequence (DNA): TGTGCCTGGAGTAATGGGGAACCGGGGACCGGGGAGCTGTTTTTT. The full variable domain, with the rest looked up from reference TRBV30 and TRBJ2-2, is SQTIHQWPATLVQPVGSPLSLECTVEGTSNPNLYWYRQAAGRGLQLLFYSVGIGQISSEVPQNLSASRPQDRQFILSSKKLLLSDSGFYLCAWSNGEPGTGELFFGEGSRLTVL.

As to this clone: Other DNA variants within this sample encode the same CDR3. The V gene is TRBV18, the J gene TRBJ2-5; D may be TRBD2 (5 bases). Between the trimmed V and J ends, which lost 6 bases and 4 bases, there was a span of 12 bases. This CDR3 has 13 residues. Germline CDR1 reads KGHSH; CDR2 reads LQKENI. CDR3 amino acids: CASSPGVGETQYF. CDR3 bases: TGTGCCAGCTCCCCCGGGGTTGGAGAGACCCAGTACTTC.

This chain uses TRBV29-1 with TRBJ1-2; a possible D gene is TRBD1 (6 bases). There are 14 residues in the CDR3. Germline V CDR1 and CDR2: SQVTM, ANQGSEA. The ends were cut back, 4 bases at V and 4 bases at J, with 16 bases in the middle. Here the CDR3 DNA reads TGCAGCGTTGTAGGGGGGCTAATTGGCTATGGCTACACCTTC. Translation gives CSVVGGLIGYGYTF.

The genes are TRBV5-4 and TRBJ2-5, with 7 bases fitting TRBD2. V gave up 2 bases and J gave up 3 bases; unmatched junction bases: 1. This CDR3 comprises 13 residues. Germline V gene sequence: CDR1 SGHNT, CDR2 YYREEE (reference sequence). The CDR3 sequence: CASSFAGEETQYF. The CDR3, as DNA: TGTGCCAGCAGCTTTGCGGGGGAAGAGACCCAGTACTTC.

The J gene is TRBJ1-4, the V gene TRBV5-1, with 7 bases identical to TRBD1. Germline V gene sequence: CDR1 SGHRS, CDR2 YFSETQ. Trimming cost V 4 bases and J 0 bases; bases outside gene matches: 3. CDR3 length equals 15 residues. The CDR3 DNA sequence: TGCGCCAGCAGCCGCGGGACAGCAACTAATGAAAAACTGTTTTTT. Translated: CASSRGTATNEKLFF.

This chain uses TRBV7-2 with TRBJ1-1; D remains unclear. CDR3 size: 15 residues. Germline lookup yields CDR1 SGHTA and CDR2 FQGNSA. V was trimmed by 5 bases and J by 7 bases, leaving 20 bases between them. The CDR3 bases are TGTGCCAGCAGCAAGGAAGCGCCGGGTTTTGTTGAAGCTTTCTTT. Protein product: CASSKEAPGFVEAFF.

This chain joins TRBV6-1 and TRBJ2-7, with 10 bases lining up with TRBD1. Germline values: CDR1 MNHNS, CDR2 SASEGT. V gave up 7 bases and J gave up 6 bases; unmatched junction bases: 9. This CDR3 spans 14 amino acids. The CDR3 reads CASTPRDRGGEQYF. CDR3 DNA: TGTGCCAGCACCCCAAGGGACAGGGGCGGCGAGCAGTACTTC.

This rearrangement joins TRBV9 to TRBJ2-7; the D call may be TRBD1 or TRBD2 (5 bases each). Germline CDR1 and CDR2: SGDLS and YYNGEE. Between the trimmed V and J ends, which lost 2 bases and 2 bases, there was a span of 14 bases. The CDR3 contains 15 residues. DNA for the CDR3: TGTGCCAGCAGCGTTATGGGGACGCCACCCTACGAGCAGTACTTC. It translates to CASSVMGTPPYEQYF. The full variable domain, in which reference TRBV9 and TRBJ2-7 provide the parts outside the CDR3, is DSGVTQTPKHLITATGQRVTLRCSPRSGDLSVYWYQQSLDQGLQFLIQYYNGEERAKGNILERFSAQQFPDLHSELNLSSLELGDSALYFCASSVMGTPPYEQYFGPGTRLTVT.

CDR3 bases: TGTGCCAGCAGCTTACAAGGGGGCGCAGGAAACACCATATATTTT. Encoded protein: CASSLQGGAGNTIYF. The chain employs TRBV7-2 and TRBJ1-3; the match to TRBD1 covers 7 bases. The CDR3 length is 15 residues. Germline CDR1 and CDR2: SGHTA and FQGNSA. V was pared by 2 bases and J by 4 bases, with 5 bases of the junction left unmatched.

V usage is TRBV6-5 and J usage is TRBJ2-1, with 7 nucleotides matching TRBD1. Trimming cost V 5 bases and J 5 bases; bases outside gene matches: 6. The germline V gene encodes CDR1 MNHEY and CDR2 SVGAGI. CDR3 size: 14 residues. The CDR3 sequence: CASSPLGQDNEQFF. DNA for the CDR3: TGTGCCAGCAGTCCTTTAGGACAGGACAATGAGCAGTTCTTC.

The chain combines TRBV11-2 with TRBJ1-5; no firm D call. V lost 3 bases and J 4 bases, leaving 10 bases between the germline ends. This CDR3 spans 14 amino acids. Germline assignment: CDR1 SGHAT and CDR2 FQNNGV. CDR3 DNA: TGTGCCAGCAGCTTTAGTGGGTCTAATCAGCCCCAGCATTTT. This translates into CASSFSGSNQPQHF.

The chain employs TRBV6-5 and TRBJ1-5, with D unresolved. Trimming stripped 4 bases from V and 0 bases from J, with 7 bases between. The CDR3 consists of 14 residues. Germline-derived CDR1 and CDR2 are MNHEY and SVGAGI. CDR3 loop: CASSLGYSNQPQHF. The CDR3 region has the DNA TGTGCCAGCAGTTTAGGGTATAGCAATCAGCCCCAGCATTTT.